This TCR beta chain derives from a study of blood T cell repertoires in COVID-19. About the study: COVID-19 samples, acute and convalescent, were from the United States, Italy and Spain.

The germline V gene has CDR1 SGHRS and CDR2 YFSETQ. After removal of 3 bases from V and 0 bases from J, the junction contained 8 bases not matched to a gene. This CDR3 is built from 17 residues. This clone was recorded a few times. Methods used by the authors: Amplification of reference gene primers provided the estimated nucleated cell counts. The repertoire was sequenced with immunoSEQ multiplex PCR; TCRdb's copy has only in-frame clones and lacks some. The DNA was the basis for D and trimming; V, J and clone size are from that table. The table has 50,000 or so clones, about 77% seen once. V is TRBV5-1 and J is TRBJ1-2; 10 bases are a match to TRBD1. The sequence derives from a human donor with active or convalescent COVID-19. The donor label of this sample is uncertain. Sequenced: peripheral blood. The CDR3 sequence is CASSSPSGTGANYGYTF. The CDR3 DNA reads TGCGCCAGCAGCTCTCCTTCCGGGACAGGGGCTAACTATGGCTACACCTTC.